This T cell receptor beta chain originates from a study of OX40 agonist ivuxolimab in advanced cancers. Patients were ineligible given autoimmune disease history or systemic immunosuppression. A remark on this clone: Its antigen is not known.

Generated by immunoSEQ multiplex PCR, the TCRdb table keeps only in-frame clones and is missing some. The sample consists of more than 25,000 clones, around four fifths of them appearing once. Study observations and caveats: Both blood CD4+ and CD8+ T cells showed clonal growth by week 6 at 0.1 to 3.0 mg/kg.

There are 16 residues in the CDR3. The V end was cut by 1 base, the J end by 1 base, with 14 bases between. Germline values: CDR1 MGHRA, CDR2 YSYEKL. The rearrangement uses TRBV4-1 and TRBJ2-7, with D perhaps TRBD2 (5 bases). Sequenced here: CD4+ or CD8+ T cells sorted from blood, sampled in a trial of the OX40 agonist ivuxolimab. The TCR sequence derives from an adult with an advanced solid tumor such as melanoma, head and neck, liver or kidney cancer. The CDR3 loop is CASSQVPGEGSYEQYF. CDR3 in DNA: TGCGCCAGCAGCCAAGTCCCGGGTGAGGGATCCTACGAGCAGTACTTC.